This passage covers 12 T cell receptor beta chains from one sample sequenced in a study of cytomegalovirus exposure and HLA in healthy donors. The PCR used 60 Vbeta and 13 Jbeta primers. Here immunoSEQ multiplex PCR was the method, and the copy in TCRdb shows in-frame clones only, minus some. The sample contains roughly 170,000 clones, less than 85% of which appear only once. The sequenced sample was PBMCs. Receptors originate from a young man in good health and CMV-seronegative.

As to this clone: At one boundary the junction diverges from the germline segment, which might be a read error. V is TRBV2 and J is TRBJ1-1; 7 nucleotides match TRBD1. CDR3 size: 13 residues. Germline CDR1 SNHLY, CDR2 FYNNEI. CDR3 sequence: CASSEEGAGPFKF. The CDR3 DNA sequence: TGTGCCAGCAGTGAAGAGGGGGCGGGCCCTTTCAAATTT.

J is TRBJ2-1 and V is TRBV30, with unresolved D. The V and J ends lost 5 bases and 2 bases respectively, with 7 bases between them. CDR1 GTSNPN and CDR2 SVGIG come from the germline V gene (reference sequence). CDR3 size: 12 residues. This CDR3 reads CAWGLTYNEQFF. CDR3 DNA sequence: TGTGCCTGGGGCTTGACCTACAATGAGCAGTTCTTC.

The rearrangement joins TRBV29-1 to TRBJ1-1, with D maybe TRBD1 (5 bases). This CDR3 is 14 amino acids long. Trimming cost V 7 bases and J 4 bases, with 19 bases left between them. The V gene's germline CDR1 is SQVTM and CDR2 ANQGSEA. The CDR3 DNA reads as TGCAGCGGGGGTTTGGGGCAAAGTCTCACTGAAGCTTTCTTT. Its protein is CSGGLGQSLTEAFF.

CDR3 protein: CASSSPTGLADTQYF. The CDR3 bases are TGTGCCAGCAGCTCCCCCACAGGGTTGGCAGATACGCAGTATTTT. The chain employs TRBV7-9 and TRBJ2-3, with D possibly matching TRBD1 (6 bases). V dropped 4 bases and J dropped 4 bases, with 15 bases sitting between them. Germline values: CDR1 SEHNR, CDR2 FQNEAQ (reference sequence). The length of the CDR3 is 15 residues.

The V call is TRBV19, the J call TRBJ2-5, with 8 bases identical to TRBD1. V shed 0 bases, J shed 1 base, and the junction held 7 bases outside the gene matches. This CDR3 is 17 amino acids long. Germline-derived CDR1 and CDR2 are LNHDA and SQIVND (reference sequence). CDR3 in DNA: TGTGCCAGTAGTATAGATCTTTTCGACAGGGGCCAAGAGACCCAGTACTTC. It is translated as CASSIDLFDRGQETQYF.

This clone was observed a few times. The chain has TRBV6-1 and TRBJ2-3; TRBD1 might be the D (5 bases). The CDR3 is 14 residues long. CDR1 is MNHNS, CDR2 SASEGT, per germline. Trimming cost V 8 bases and J 6 bases, with 18 bases left between them. The CDR3 here is CASVGALGEDTQYF. The CDR3 coding sequence is TGTGCCAGCGTAGGGGCACTCGGAGAGGATACGCAGTATTTT.

This chain links TRBV30 with TRBJ2-3; 10 bases are shared with TRBD1. With 4 bases clipped from V and 5 bases from J, the junction kept 12 bases outside the gene matches. CDR1 is GTSNPN and CDR2 is SVGIG in the germline V gene (reference sequence). This CDR3 region has 16 residues. CDR3 DNA: TGTGCCTGGACCCTACTGACAGGGGGCTTTGGAGATACGCAGTATTTT. Encoded protein: CAWTLLTGGFGDTQYF. Full variable domain (remainder filled in from reference TRBV30 and TRBJ2-3): SQTIHQWPATLVQPVGSPLSLECTVEGTSNPNLYWYRQAAGRGLQLLFYSVGIGQISSEVPQNLSASRPQDRQFILSSKKLLLSDSGFYLCAWTLLTGGFGDTQYFGPGTRLTVL.

The V call is TRBV4-2, the J call TRBJ1-1; 7 bases line up with TRBD1. This CDR3 has 17 residues. V shed 4 bases and J 3 bases; nucleotides not matched to a gene: 14. Germline-derived CDR1 and CDR2 are LGHNA and YNFKEQ. The chain's CDR3 is CASSPQGTGVKYTEAFF. The CDR3 nucleotides are TGTGCCAGCAGCCCGCAGGGAACAGGGGTTAAGTACACTGAAGCTTTCTTT.

The sample holds one count of this clone. The genes are TRBV9 and TRBJ2-2, with D tentatively TRBD1 (5 bases). The CDR3 runs to 14 residues. Between the trimmed V and J ends, which lost 4 bases and 4 bases, there was a span of 11 bases. Germline values: CDR1 SGDLS, CDR2 YYNGEE. The CDR3 protein is CASSLDSLTGELFF. As DNA, the CDR3 is TGTGCCAGCAGCTTAGACAGTCTCACCGGGGAGCTGTTTTTT.

The chain uses TRBV15 and TRBJ1-2; D unresolved. Germline V CDR1 and CDR2: LNHNV, YYDKDF (reference sequence). There are 18 residues in the CDR3. V dropped 5 bases and J dropped 0 bases, with 22 bases sitting between them. The CDR3 loop reads CATSGMGGSFMANYGYTF. The CDR3 DNA reads as TGTGCCACCAGCGGGATGGGAGGGTCTTTTATGGCTAACTATGGCTACACCTTC.

The rearrangement links TRBV4-2 to TRBJ2-7; 8 bases are shared with TRBD2. Trimming cost V 3 bases and J 2 bases; bases outside gene matches: 6. CDR1 and CDR2 (germline): LGHNA, YNFKEQ. This CDR3 has 15 amino acids. The CDR3 DNA is TGTGCCAGCAGCCAGGAACTAGCGGCTACCTACGAGCAGTACTTC. This codes for CASSQELAATYEQYF.

This chain links TRBV5-4 with TRBJ2-3; a weak D match, TRBD2 (5 bases). CDR1 and CDR2 (germline): SGHNT, YYREEE (reference sequence). CDR3 length: 16 residues. Trimming removed 5 bases from V and 0 bases from J, with 16 bases in between. The CDR3 protein is CASRPLDSTSTDTQYF. In nucleotides, the CDR3 is TGTGCCAGCAGACCACTAGACTCCACTAGCACAGATACGCAGTATTTT.